This TCR beta chain was sequenced in a study of neoadjuvant anti-PD-1 for oral cavity cancer. Across the whole study: Before surgery, most patients got three to four biweekly 3 mg/kg nivolumab doses. Study observations and caveats: After neoadjuvant nivolumab, PBMC T cell clonality was significantly higher in non-responders than responders.

V lost 3 bases, J lost 8 bases, and 16 bases lay in between. The CDR3 totals 14 residues. CDR1 is MNHNS and CDR2 is SASEGT in the germline V gene. Patients had HPV-negative, locally advanced oral cavity squamous cell carcinoma. No culture or expansion preceded analysis of these blood cells. Assay used: immunoSEQ multiplex PCR; TCRdb lists only in-frame clones, some missing. The sample carries some 15,000 clones, 70% to 80% recorded once. Remarks on this clone: Its antigen is unknown.

The sequence was obtained from a person between 35 and 79 years old with oral cavity squamous cell carcinoma. The sample here was PBMCs, taken before nivolumab (anti-PD-1) treatment. The chain is built from TRBV6-1 and TRBJ1-2; D is possibly TRBD1 (5 bases). The CDR3 region has the DNA TGTGCCAGCAGTGATATCGGGACTGGGAAGGGCTACACCTTC. This translates into CASSDIGTGKGYTF.